The entry that follows covers one TCR beta chain sequence. No cognate antigen has been identified for it. No much larger clone is present one base from it, and per-base qualities are unavailable. PBMCs were isolated by Ficoll-Paque density gradient centrifugation. This specimen belongs to a study of T-cell memory formation after mild COVID-19 (dated by TCRdb to about 2021). A note on the overall study: Most TCR sequence clusters were specific to one of the two donors. In a couple of donors, T-cell clones that expanded and contracted after mild COVID-19 were tracked by sequencing TCRalpha and TCRbeta repertoires over time. The cohort comprised two young, previously healthy adult volunteers, one female and one male.

CDR1 and CDR2 are drawn from the germline V gene: MGHDK, SYGVNS. Counted from cysteine to phenylalanine, this CDR3 has 13 amino acids. The kept DNA is CDR3 alone, 39 bases in frame from the first base. V and J are truncated by 11 bases and 1 base respectively, leaving an intervening sequence of 12 bases. Broad study findings and their caveats: The detection of some responding clones in pre-infection memory suggests that pre-existing cross-reactive memory T cells joined the SARS-CoV-2 response. Contracting CD4+ clones appeared mostly in the CM and EM memory subsets, whereas CD8+ clones were enriched in EMRA. SARS-CoV-2 specificity of the second-wave clones peaking on day 37 was not confirmed. Clones contracting from day 15 to 85 had balanced CD4/CD8 phenotypes, while a second wave expanding from day 15 to 37 was biased towards CD4+. The study included only a couple of mild cases, and larger cohorts that include severe cases with pre-infection samples were judged to be necessary.

The instrument given in TCRdb is Illumina NovaSeq 6000. TCRalpha and TCRbeta cDNA libraries were constructed by 5'RACE with constant-segment primers, with sample barcodes and unique molecular identifiers being introduced. RNA was extracted from every sample with Trizol reagent. Library amplification was performed in two PCR steps, and a second sample barcode and Illumina TruSeq adapters were introduced in the second step. The libraries were sequenced on an Illumina NovaSeq using 2 x 150 bp paired-end reads. The paper's data handling went like this. The reads were demultiplexed and collapsed into UMI-guided consensus sequences using migec v1.2.7. Using mixcr v2.1.11, UMI consensuses were aligned to TRA and TRB V and J templates and then assembled into clonotypes. A clonotype was counted as expanded or contracted only if both edgeR and NoisET called the change significant, with noise models trained on biological replicates. edgeR calls used a false discovery rate-adjusted p below 0.01 and a log2 fold-change threshold of 1. As an exploratory analysis of dynamics, max-normalized trajectories of the 1000 most abundant clonotypes were examined by PCA with hierarchical clustering. Separately sequenced CD4+ and CD8+ repertoires were used to assign a CD4 or CD8 phenotype to each responding clone. TCRdb's own reprocessing of the public reads used fastp at Q25 and MiXCR and kept productive beta chains. Records with the same CDR3 protein are collapsed into one entry carrying the most frequent genes and DNA. The V and J calls here are based on TCRdb, not the publication. For this sample the table gives about 440,000 distinct CDR3 sequences, of which roughly 20% were detected only once. 8.4% of the sample belongs to the ten largest clones.

The sequenced sample consisted of PBMCs or a T cell subset sorted from them (not recorded which). The receptor was derived from an adult woman who had mild COVID-19 (a few samples of this study predate the infection). The sample titles of this study are shuffled in the database, so cell type and time point are left out; the donor was told from shared clones. The V and J genes are TRBV25-1 and TRBJ2-1; no D gene is confidently identified. The CDR3 protein is CAPGQSSYNEQFF. DNA sequence: TGTGCCCCCGGGCAATCTTCCTACAATGAGCAGTTCTTC. The CDR3, completed at both ends by the reference TRBV25-1 and TRBJ2-1 genes, gives the full variable domain EADIYQTPRYLVIGTGKKITLECSQTMGHDKMYWYQQDPGMELHLIHYSYGVNSTEKGDLSSESTVSRIRTEHFPLTLESARPSHTSQYLCAPGQSSYNEQFFGPGTRLTVL.